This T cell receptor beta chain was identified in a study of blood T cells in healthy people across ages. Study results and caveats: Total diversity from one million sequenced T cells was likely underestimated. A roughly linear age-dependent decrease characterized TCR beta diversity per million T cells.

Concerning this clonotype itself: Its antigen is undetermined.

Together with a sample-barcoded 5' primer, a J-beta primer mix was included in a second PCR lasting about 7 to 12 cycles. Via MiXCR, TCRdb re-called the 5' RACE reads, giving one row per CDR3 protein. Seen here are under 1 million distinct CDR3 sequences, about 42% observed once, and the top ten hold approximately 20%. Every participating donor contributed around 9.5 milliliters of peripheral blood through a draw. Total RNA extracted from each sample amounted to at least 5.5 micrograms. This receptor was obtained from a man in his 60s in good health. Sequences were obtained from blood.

CDR3 coding DNA: TGTGCCAGCAGCCGGGGACAGGAGGGCGCCTACGAGCAGTACTTC. Translating it yields CASSRGQEGAYEQYF. V and J are TRBV5-4 and TRBJ2-7; 8 bases line up with TRBD1. Germline CDR1 is SGHNT and CDR2 is YYREEE (reference sequence). The CDR3 sequence is 15 residues long. The ends lost 4 bases at V and 2 bases at J; junction bases unmatched: 8. The variable domain in full, completed from reference TRBV5-4 and TRBJ2-7, reads ETGVTQSPTHLIKTRGQQVTLRCSSQSGHNTVSWYQQALGQGPQFIFQYYREEENGRGNFPPRFSGLQFPNYSSELNVNALELDDSALYLCASSRGQEGAYEQYFGPGTRLTVT.